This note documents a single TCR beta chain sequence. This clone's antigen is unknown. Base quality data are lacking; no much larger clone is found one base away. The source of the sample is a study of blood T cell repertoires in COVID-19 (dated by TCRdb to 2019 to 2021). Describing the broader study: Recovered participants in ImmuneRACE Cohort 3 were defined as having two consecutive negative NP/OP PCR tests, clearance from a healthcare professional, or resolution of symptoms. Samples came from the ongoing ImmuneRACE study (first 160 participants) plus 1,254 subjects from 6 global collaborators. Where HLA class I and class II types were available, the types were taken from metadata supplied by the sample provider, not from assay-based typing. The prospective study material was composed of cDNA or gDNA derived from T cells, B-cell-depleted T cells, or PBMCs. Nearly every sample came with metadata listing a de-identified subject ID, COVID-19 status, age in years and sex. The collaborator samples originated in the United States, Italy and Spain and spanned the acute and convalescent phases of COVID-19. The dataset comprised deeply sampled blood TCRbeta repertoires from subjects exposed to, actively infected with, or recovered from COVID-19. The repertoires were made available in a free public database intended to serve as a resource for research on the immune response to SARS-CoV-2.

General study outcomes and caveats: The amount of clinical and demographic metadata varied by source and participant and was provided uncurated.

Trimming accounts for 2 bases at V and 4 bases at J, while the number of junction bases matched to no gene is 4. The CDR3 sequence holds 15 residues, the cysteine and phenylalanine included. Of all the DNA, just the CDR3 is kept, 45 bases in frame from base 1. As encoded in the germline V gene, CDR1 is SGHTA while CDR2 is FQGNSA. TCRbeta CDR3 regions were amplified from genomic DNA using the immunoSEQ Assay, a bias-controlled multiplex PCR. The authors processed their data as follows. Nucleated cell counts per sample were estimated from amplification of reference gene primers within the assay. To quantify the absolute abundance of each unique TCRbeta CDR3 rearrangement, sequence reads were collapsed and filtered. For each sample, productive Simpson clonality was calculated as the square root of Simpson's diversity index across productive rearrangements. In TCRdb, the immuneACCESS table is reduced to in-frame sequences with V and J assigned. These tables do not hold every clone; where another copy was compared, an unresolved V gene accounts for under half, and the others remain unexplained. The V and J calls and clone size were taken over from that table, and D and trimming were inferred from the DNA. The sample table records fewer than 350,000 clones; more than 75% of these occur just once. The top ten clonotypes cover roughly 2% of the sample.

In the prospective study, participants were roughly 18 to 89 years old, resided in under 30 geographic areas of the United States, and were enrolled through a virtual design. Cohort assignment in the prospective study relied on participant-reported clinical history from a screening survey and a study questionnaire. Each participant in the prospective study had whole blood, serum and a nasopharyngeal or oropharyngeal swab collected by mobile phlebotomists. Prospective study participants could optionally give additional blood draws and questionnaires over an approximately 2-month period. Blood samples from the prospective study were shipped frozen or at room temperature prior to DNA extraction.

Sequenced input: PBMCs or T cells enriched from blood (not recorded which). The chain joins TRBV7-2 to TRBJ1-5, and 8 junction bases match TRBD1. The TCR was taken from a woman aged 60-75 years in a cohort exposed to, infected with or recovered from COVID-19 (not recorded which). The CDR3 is CASSLMRQGNQPQHF. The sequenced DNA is TGTGCCAGCAGCTTAATGAGACAGGGGAATCAGCCCCAGCATTTT.